Below, 29 T cell receptor beta chains from the same sample are listed, as sequenced in a study of cytomegalovirus exposure and HLA in healthy donors. Both 60 Vbeta primers and 13 Jbeta primers went into the PCR. Data came from immunoSEQ multiplex PCR; TCRdb stores just in-frame clones and leaves some out. The sample comprises over 80,000 clones, 65% to 85% of which are singletons, and about 5.5% rests with the top ten. Sequencing input: PBMCs. The receptor source for this set is a man between 40 and 49 years old in good health and CMV-seropositive.

This chain connects TRBV5-1 to TRBJ2-5; D remains unclear. The CDR3 totals 14 residues. CDR1 and CDR2 (germline): SGHRS, YFSETQ. Trimming took 6 bases from V and 3 from J, leaving 15 bases between them. CDR3 residues: CASTPGSRKETQYF. The DNA of the CDR3 is TGCGCCAGCACCCCCGGGTCTCGTAAAGAGACCCAGTACTTC.

The chain employs TRBV7-6 and TRBJ1-2; 7 positions agree with TRBD1. The CDR3 runs to 13 residues. Per germline, CDR1 SGHVS and CDR2 FNYEAQ. The V gene end was trimmed by 5 bases and the J gene end by 6 bases; junction bases not matched to a gene: 6. The CDR3 DNA is TGTGCCAGCAGCCACCCCGGGACAGATGGCTACACCTTC. Translated: CASSHPGTDGYTF. The variable domain in full, completed from reference TRBV7-6 and TRBJ1-2, reads GAGVSQSPRYKVTKRGQDVALRCDPISGHVSLYWYRQALGQGPEFLTYFNYEAQQDKSGLPNDRFSAERPEGSISTLTIQRTEQRDSAMYRCASSHPGTDGYTFGSGTRLTVV.

CDR3 nucleotides: TGTGCCAGCAGCTCATCCATCTACGAGCAGTACTTC. Residues: CASSSSIYEQYF. The J gene is TRBJ2-5, the V gene TRBV7-9; D is uncertain. The assigned J gene may be wrong: the sequence end matches TRBJ2-7 better. Germline V gives CDR1 SEHNR, CDR2 FQNEAQ (reference sequence). CDR3 size: 12 residues.

This rearrangement joins TRBV20-1 to TRBJ1-2; weak D call: TRBD1 (6 bases). Germline loops: CDR1 DFQATT, CDR2 SNEGSKA (reference sequence). The length of the CDR3 is 10 residues. CDR3 DNA sequence: TGCCTGGCCAGGGGCTATGGCTACACCTTC. Protein sequence: CLARGYGYTF.

The rearrangement joins TRBV5-1 to TRBJ1-1; D unresolved. V was shortened by 4 bases and J by 4 bases, with 17 bases between the two germline ends. The CDR3 is 15 residues long. CDR1 SGHRS and CDR2 YFSETQ come from the germline V gene. The CDR3 nucleotides are TGCGCCAGCAGCACATTAACGGGGTCGAGCACTGAAGCTTTCTTT. It yields the protein CASSTLTGSSTEAFF.

In DNA form, the CDR3 reads TGTGCCAGTAGTCCTAGAGGGACAGGGGGCATCCACGAGCAGTACTTC. It translates to CASSPRGTGGIHEQYF. The chain is built from TRBV19 and TRBJ2-7; TRBD1 aligns across 12 bases. Per the germline V gene, CDR1 is LNHDA and CDR2 is SQIVND (reference sequence). The CDR3 sequence is 16 residues long. V shed 5 bases, J shed 5 bases, and the junction held 10 bases outside the gene matches.

This clone occurred a few times. The chain joins TRBV11-2 to TRBJ2-7; 9 nucleotides line up with TRBD1. CDR1 is SGHAT and CDR2 is FQNNGV in the germline V gene. This CDR3 is built from 14 residues. The J segment lost 6 bases and the V segment lost 5 bases, leaving 8 bases of the junction unmatched. Written as DNA, the CDR3 is TGTGCCAGCAGCCGTCCCGGGACAGGGTCCGAGCAGTACTTC. As protein: CASSRPGTGSEQYF.

CDR3 bases: TGTGCCTGGGCAGGGGGTCGGTCCTACAATGAGCAGTTCTTC. Translating it yields CAWAGGRSYNEQFF. This chain connects TRBV30 to TRBJ2-1; 7 bases match TRBD1. Germline CDR1 GTSNPN, CDR2 SVGIG (reference sequence). Unmatched junction bases numbered 5, after V lost 5 bases and J lost 1 base. The CDR3 consists of 14 residues. The full variable domain, with the rest looked up from reference TRBV30 and TRBJ2-1, is SQTIHQWPATLVQPVGSPLSLECTVEGTSNPNLYWYRQAAGRGLQLLFYSVGIGQISSEVPQNLSASRPQDRQFILSSKKLLLSDSGFYLCAWAGGRSYNEQFFGPGTRLTVL.

The chain carries TRBV6-5 and TRBJ2-7, with 7 bases that match TRBD1. From germline, CDR1 is MNHEY and CDR2 SVGAGI. This CDR3 region has 15 residues. V was pared by 2 bases and J by 2 bases, with 6 bases of the junction left unmatched. As DNA, the CDR3 is TGTGCCAGCAGTTACCGCCCGACAGGGACCTACGAGCAGTACTTC. Protein sequence: CASSYRPTGTYEQYF.

This sequence joins TRBV5-6 and TRBJ1-3; the D gene is possibly TRBD1 (5 bases). This CDR3 comprises 17 residues. V was cut by 0 bases and J by 3 bases, with 16 bases left in between. Germline CDR1 SGHDT, CDR2 YYEEEE. CDR3 loop: CASSLAGSGLGGNTIYF. Written as DNA, the CDR3 is TGTGCCAGCAGCTTGGCAGGCTCAGGGTTGGGTGGAAACACCATATATTTT.

This clone was detected a few times. The rearrangement links TRBV28 to TRBJ1-1; no definite D call. In germline, CDR1 is MDHEN, CDR2 SYDVKM. Trimming pared 2 bases from V and 9 bases from J, leaving 7 bases between. This CDR3 has 11 amino acids. The CDR3 loop is CASSLGQKAFF. CDR3 coding DNA: TGTGCCAGCAGTTTAGGGCAAAAAGCTTTCTTT.

The J gene is TRBJ1-6, the V gene TRBV7-2; D is uncertain. Trimming took off 5 bases at V and 6 bases at J, with 17 bases between the two ends. The germline V gene encodes CDR1 SGHTA and CDR2 FQGNSA. The CDR3 contains 16 residues. The CDR3 here is CASSLQAGNFNSPLHF. CDR3 DNA sequence: TGTGCCAGCAGCCTCCAGGCGGGGAACTTTAATTCACCCCTCCACTTT.

With regard to this clone: Relative to the germline gene, one junction end is altered; a read error may explain this. V and J are TRBV6-5 and TRBJ2-6; D is possibly TRBD1 (6 bases). This CDR3 contains 15 residues. The germline CDR1 and CDR2 sequences are MNHEY and SVGAGI. In nucleotides, the CDR3 is TGTGCCAGCAGTTACGAAGGGTTGGGGGCCAACGGCCTGACTTTC. Its translation is CASSYEGLGANGLTF.

The rearrangement joins TRBV5-6 to TRBJ1-3; D perhaps matches TRBD1 (6 bases). The CDR3 is 14 residues long. Trimming stripped 1 base from V and 2 bases from J, with 7 bases between. Germline CDR1 is SGHDT and CDR2 is YYEEEE. The CDR3 DNA is TGTGCCAGCAGCTTGTGGACAGCTGGAAACACCATATATTTT. This sequence encodes CASSLWTAGNTIYF.

The V call is TRBV11-3, the J call TRBJ2-3; 8 nucleotides align to TRBD2. There are 16 residues in the CDR3. V shed 3 bases and J 0 bases; nucleotides not matched to a gene: 5. CDR1 is SGHNT and CDR2 is YENEEA in the germline V gene. CDR3 sequence (DNA): TGTGCCAGCAGCTTTGGCGGGGGGACTAGCACAGATACGCAGTATTTT. This codes for CASSFGGGTSTDTQYF.

This CDR3 reads CAWSVQDGQPQHF. DNA for the CDR3: TGTGCCTGGAGTGTGCAGGATGGTCAGCCCCAGCATTTT. The rearrangement links TRBV30 to TRBJ1-5; D is unresolved. The V end was cut by 0 bases, the J end by 6 bases, with 9 bases between. The CDR3 is made up of 13 amino acids. CDR1 and CDR2 (germline): GTSNPN, SVGIG (reference sequence).

The V gene is TRBV19, the J gene TRBJ2-7; the D gene is possibly TRBD2 (6 bases). Germline V lookup: CDR1 LNHDA, CDR2 SQIVND (reference sequence). CDR3 size: 15 residues. V lost 3 bases to trimming and J lost 2 bases, with 14 bases between them. CDR3 residues: CASSIGGRIAYEQYF. CDR3 coding DNA: TGTGCCAGTAGTATTGGAGGGAGAATAGCCTACGAGCAGTACTTC. Full variable domain (outside the CDR3, taken from reference TRBV19 and TRBJ2-7): DGGITQSPKYLFRKEGQNVTLSCEQNLNHDAMYWYRQDPGQGLRLIYYSQIVNDFQKGDIAEGYSVSREKKESFPLTVTSAQKNPTAFYLCASSIGGRIAYEQYFGPGTRLTVT.

V is TRBV19 and J is TRBJ2-7; 7 nucleotides match TRBD2. The CDR3 is 15 amino acids. J was trimmed by 0 bases and V by 6 bases; bases with no gene match: 8. Germline loops: CDR1 LNHDA, CDR2 SQIVND (reference sequence). In nucleotides, the CDR3 is TGTGCCAGTAGAATGAGCGGGGCGAACTCCTACGAGCAGTACTTC. Residues: CASRMSGANSYEQYF.

The genes are TRBV28 and TRBJ1-6; D may be TRBD1 (5 bases). V lost 10 bases and J 3 bases, leaving 13 bases between the germline ends. The CDR3 sequence is 14 residues long. Germline CDR1 is MDHEN and CDR2 is SYDVKM. CDR3 protein: CATGGLRYNSPLHF. CDR3 nucleotides: TGTGCCACCGGGGGACTACGCTATAATTCACCCCTCCACTTT.

The rearrangement joins TRBV27 to TRBJ1-2, with TRBD1 matching over 9 bases. The junction had 10 bases not matched to a gene; V was cut back by 4 bases and J by 4 bases. CDR3 length: 16 amino acids. The germline gives CDR1 MNHEY, CDR2 SMNVEV (reference sequence). In nucleotides, the CDR3 is TGTGCCAGCAGTTCGTATAGGGACAGGGAATCCTATGGCTACACCTTC. Its protein is CASSSYRDRESYGYTF.

Only a few counts were recorded for this clone. The chain combines TRBV9 with TRBJ2-7, with 8 bases that match TRBD1. Germline V CDR1 and CDR2: SGDLS, YYNGEE. This CDR3 is 15 amino acids long. With 0 bases clipped from V and 6 bases from J, the junction kept 8 bases outside the gene matches. The CDR3 nucleotides are TGTGCCAGCAGCGTAGGCCGACAGGGGCGAGGCGAGCAGTACTTC. It encodes CASSVGRQGRGEQYF.

The chain uses TRBV19 and TRBJ2-7, with 7 bases aligning to TRBD2. In germline, CDR1 is LNHDA, CDR2 SQIVND (reference sequence). There are 15 residues in the CDR3. V lost 4 bases and J lost 0; bases outside the gene matches: 6. The chain's CDR3 is CASSTGRGSSYEQYF. The CDR3 DNA reads as TGTGCCAGTAGTACTGGGAGGGGCTCCTCCTACGAGCAGTACTTC.

This clone was detected only once. The chain has TRBV19 and TRBJ2-3; 9 bases match TRBD2. V trimming: 0 bases; J trimming: 2 bases; junction bases outside the gene matches: 3. This CDR3 contains 16 residues. CDR1 LNHDA and CDR2 SQIVND come from the germline V gene (reference sequence). CDR3 protein: CASSIDLAGITDTQYF. The CDR3 DNA is TGTGCCAGTAGTATAGATCTAGCGGGGATCACAGATACGCAGTATTTT.

The chain combines TRBV28 with TRBJ2-7; D possibly corresponds to TRBD2 (6 bases). CDR1 MDHEN and CDR2 SYDVKM come from the germline V gene. V was pared by 1 base and J by 0 bases, with 7 bases between. This CDR3 is 14 amino acids long. The CDR3 here is CASSLLGGSYEQYF. CDR3 coding DNA: TGTGCCAGCAGTTTATTGGGGGGCTCCTACGAGCAGTACTTC.

The chain is built from TRBV19 and TRBJ2-4, with 7 bases that match TRBD1. The V gene's germline CDR1 is LNHDA and CDR2 SQIVND (reference sequence). The ends lost 2 bases at V and 0 bases at J; junction bases unmatched: 10. The CDR3 spans 18 residues. The CDR3 reads CASSITRDRGLAKNIQYF. CDR3 nucleotides: TGTGCCAGTAGTATAACCCGGGACAGAGGGCTAGCCAAAAACATTCAGTACTTC.

The V gene is TRBV5-1, the J gene TRBJ1-1; TRBD1 matches at 8 bases. The junction had 6 bases not matched to a gene; V was cut back by 4 bases and J by 1 base. The germline V gene encodes CDR1 SGHRS and CDR2 YFSETQ. This CDR3 has 15 amino acids. The CDR3 protein is CASSIRTGPNTEAFF. For the CDR3, the DNA is TGCGCCAGCAGCATACGGACAGGGCCGAACACTGAAGCTTTCTTT. Complete variable domain (other parts from reference TRBV5-1 and TRBJ1-1): KAGVTQTPRYLIKTRGQQVTLSCSPISGHRSVSWYQQTPGQGLQFLFEYFSETQRNKGNFPGRFSGRQFSNSRSEMNVSTLELGDSALYLCASSIRTGPNTEAFFGQGTRLTVV.

The CDR3 sequence: CATSRSSRQAEAFF. The CDR3 DNA follows: TGTGCCACCAGCAGATCATCCCGCCAGGCTGAAGCTTTCTTT. The chain joins TRBV15 to TRBJ1-1; D is ambiguous. This CDR3 is built from 14 residues. V was trimmed by 2 bases and J by 6 bases, leaving 13 bases between them. The V gene's germline CDR1 is LNHNV and CDR2 YYDKDF (reference sequence).

The V gene is TRBV30, the J gene TRBJ1-6; a possible D gene is TRBD1 (5 bases). V dropped 2 bases and J dropped 7 bases, with 9 bases sitting between them. The CDR3 is made up of 13 amino acids. Germline CDR1 reads GTSNPN; CDR2 reads SVGIG (reference sequence). As DNA, the CDR3 is TGTGCCTGGAGTTCGGCAGGGAATTCACCCCTCCACTTT. It codes for CAWSSAGNSPLHF. Using reference TRBV30 and TRBJ1-6 for the parts outside the CDR3, the full variable domain is SQTIHQWPATLVQPVGSPLSLECTVEGTSNPNLYWYRQAAGRGLQLLFYSVGIGQISSEVPQNLSASRPQDRQFILSSKKLLLSDSGFYLCAWSSAGNSPLHFGNGTRLTVT.

This chain uses TRBV5-1 with TRBJ1-1; D might be TRBD1 (5 bases). The CDR3 totals 16 residues. Trimming took 0 bases from V and 4 from J, leaving 16 bases between them. CDR1 is SGHRS, CDR2 YFSETQ, per germline. The CDR3 here is CASSLEAGLRRTEAFF. The CDR3 coding sequence is TGCGCCAGCAGCTTGGAAGCAGGGCTGAGGCGCACTGAAGCTTTCTTT.